This TCR beta chain was profiled in a study of cytomegalovirus exposure and HLA in healthy donors. Study information: Early on, a data release was issued that held roughly 84 million unique TCRs from HLA-typed donors.

Primers: 60 Vbeta forward and 13 Jbeta reverse. TCRdb's table, derived via immunoSEQ multiplex PCR, lists solely in-frame clones and lacks some. The sample has 100,000 to 150,000 clones; the top ten hold about 2.2%. The V gene lost 2 bases and the J gene lost 3 bases, with 7 bases spanning the gap. This CDR3 is 13 amino acids long. Per germline, CDR1 MDHEN and CDR2 SYDVKM. Sequenced: PBMCs. V usage is TRBV28 and J usage is TRBJ1-2; unclear D gene. The clonotype was recovered from a man aged 35-49 years in good health and CMV-seronegative. The CDR3 bases are TGTGCCAGCAGTTTAGACGGGTACTATGGCTACACCTTC. It specifies CASSLDGYYGYTF.